Listed here are 16 T cell receptor beta chains from one sample, sequenced in a study of blood T cells in healthy people across ages (dated by TCRdb to the mid-2010s). Libraries were made using 5' RACE. TCRdb shows the sequencer as Illumina HiSeq 2500. The second PCR ran for about 7 to 11 cycles and used a J-beta primer mix along with a sample-barcoded 5' primer. TCRdb took the public reads, trimmed them with fastp at Q25, ran MiXCR for clone calling and kept in-frame beta chains. CDR3 protein duplicates are merged, each entry listing the most common genes and DNA. The sample table shows 730,000 or so distinct CDR3 sequences, and approximately 40% are seen once. The top ten clones comprise about 30% of the sample. The sample comprised blood. Every receptor here comes from a man aged 80 or over in good health.

This chain connects TRBV2 to TRBJ1-1; D perhaps matches TRBD1 (5 bases). The CDR3 covers 16 residues. Germline-derived CDR1 and CDR2 are SNHLY and FYNNEI. With 7 bases removed from V and 1 base from J, the gap between germline ends came to 19 bases. The CDR3 DNA reads as TGTGCCAGCAAAACGAAACACGGGGGAAAGAACACTGAAGCTTTCTTT. This encodes CASKTKHGGKNTEAFF.

The chain uses TRBV12-5 and TRBJ2-5, with D perhaps given as TRBD1 or TRBD2 (5 bases each). The CDR3 covers 14 residues. V lost 1 base to trimming and J lost 5 bases, with 11 bases between them. Germline V gives CDR1 LGHNT, CDR2 FRNRAP. For the CDR3, the DNA is TGTGCTAGTGGTTTGGCCGTGGGGGTGGAGACCCAGTACTTC. Its protein product is CASGLAVGVETQYF.

This rearrangement joins TRBV5-1 to TRBJ2-1; D is perhaps TRBD2 (7 bases). Trimming took 0 bases from V and 5 from J, leaving 12 bases between them. Germline V gives CDR1 SGHRS, CDR2 YFSETQ. This CDR3 comprises 15 residues. In DNA form, the CDR3 reads TGCGCCAGCAGCTTGGGATCGGGGGGCCACAATGAGCAGTTCTTC. It codes for CASSLGSGGHNEQFF.

This clonotype has only a few counts. The rearrangement uses TRBV7-2 and TRBJ2-5; 7 bases match TRBD2. V lost 5 bases to trimming and J lost 6 bases; unmatched junction nucleotides: 9. The germline CDR1 and CDR2 sequences are SGHTA and FQGNSA. This CDR3 comprises 14 residues. Here the CDR3 DNA reads TGTGCCAGCAGCACCGGGACTACTCGGAAGACCCAGTACTTC. This codes for CASSTGTTRKTQYF.

In this sample, this clonotype turned up a few times. The chain uses TRBV5-1 and TRBJ2-3; TRBD2 agrees at 8 bases. Germline loops: CDR1 SGHRS, CDR2 YFSETQ. This CDR3 has 17 residues. The J segment lost 0 bases and the V segment lost 3 bases, leaving 9 bases of the junction unmatched. The CDR3 sequence: CASSWAQAGGSTDTQYF. The DNA for the CDR3 is TGCGCCAGCAGCTGGGCGCAGGCGGGGGGTAGCACAGATACGCAGTATTTT.

This rearrangement joins TRBV7-8 to TRBJ2-6; D not resolved. Germline loops: CDR1 SGHVS, CDR2 FQNEAQ. V dropped 0 bases and J dropped 4 bases, with 7 bases sitting between them. The CDR3 totals 15 residues. The CDR3 loop is CASSLAPTGANVLTF. CDR3 nucleotide sequence: TGTGCCAGCAGCTTAGCGCCTACAGGGGCCAACGTCCTGACTTTC.

The chain is built from TRBV7-2 and TRBJ2-5, with no clear D. V lost 11 bases, J lost 5 bases, and 9 bases lay in between. This CDR3 is built from 10 residues. The germline CDR1 and CDR2 sequences are SGHTA and FQGNSA. CDR3: CAAISETQYF. CDR3 nucleotides: TGTGCCGCTATCTCGGAGACCCAGTACTTC.

This clonotype has a handful of counts. The CDR3 spells CASTLDRGPYEQYF. CDR3 DNA sequence: TGTGCCAGCACCCTGGACAGGGGGCCCTACGAGCAGTACTTC. This rearrangement joins TRBV2 to TRBJ2-7; 11 positions match TRBD1. Trimming at V came to 7 bases and at J to 2 bases, leaving 4 bases not matched to a gene. The germline V gene encodes CDR1 SNHLY and CDR2 FYNNEI. This CDR3 is 14 amino acids long.

This chain joins TRBV20-1 and TRBJ2-7; 7 bases fit TRBD1. The CDR3 runs 16 residues. CDR1 is DFQATT, CDR2 SNEGSKA, per germline (reference sequence). V lost 3 bases and J lost 2; bases outside the gene matches: 13. The CDR3 DNA is TGCAGTGCTAGCCCCGGACAGGCCAATCGGGCCTACGAGCAGTACTTC. Its protein is CSASPGQANRAYEQYF.

The sample holds many counts of this clonotype. The chain is built from TRBV28 and TRBJ2-7; D unclear. The CDR3 has 12 amino acids. V was clipped by 2 bases and J by 4 bases, with 6 bases between them. Germline V gene sequence: CDR1 MDHEN, CDR2 SYDVKM. The CDR3 loop reads CASSLGQYEQYF. CDR3 DNA: TGTGCCAGCAGTTTAGGGCAGTACGAGCAGTACTTC.

Comment on this clonotype: This could be a read error, since a much larger clone is one nucleotide away. V gene TRBV29-1 combines with J gene TRBJ2-1; possible D gene TRBD2, 6 bases. This CDR3 has 14 amino acids. Germline CDR1 is SQVTM and CDR2 is ANQGSEA. As DNA, the CDR3 is TGCAGCGTTGACGGGTCCGGGAGCACCAATAAGCAGTTCTTC. Its protein is CSVDGSGSTNKQFF.

The gene calls are TRBV5-1 and TRBJ1-6; the D gene is possibly TRBD1 (5 bases). This CDR3 spans 13 amino acids. V shed 4 bases and J shed 8 bases, with 10 bases lying between them. Germline V gene data show CDR1 as SGHRS and CDR2 as YFSETQ. The CDR3 DNA reads TGCGCCAGCAGCCCTGGGGCCGATTCACCCCTCCACTTT. Amino acids: CASSPGADSPLHF.

J is TRBJ2-5 and V is TRBV6-2 or TRBV6-3, with D possibly TRBD1 on 5 matching bases. This CDR3 has 13 amino acids. Germline V gives CDR1 MNHEY, CDR2 SVGEGT. V gave up 9 bases and J gave up 11 bases, with 22 bases separating them. The CDR3 DNA is TGTGCCAGTGCAGGGCAATGGTTCAATGAGCAGTACTTC. Protein: CASAGQWFNEQYF.

This rearrangement joins TRBV5-1 to TRBJ2-3; TRBD1 might be the D (5 bases). The V gene lost 4 bases and the J gene lost 3 bases, with 15 bases spanning the gap. The CDR3 runs to 15 residues. Germline CDR1 reads SGHRS; CDR2 reads YFSETQ. The CDR3 coding sequence is TGCGCCAGCAGCGAGGTTGGCAGGGTAACAGATACGCAGTATTTT. It specifies CASSEVGRVTDTQYF.

The gene calls are TRBV18 and TRBJ2-7; D is unresolved. The CDR3 loop spans 12 amino acids. Germline lookup yields CDR1 KGHSH and CDR2 LQKENI. V was shortened by 2 bases and J by 10 bases, with 12 bases between the two germline ends. In nucleotides, the CDR3 is TGTGCCAGCTCACCATACCCCGAAGACCAGTACTTC. Amino acid sequence: CASSPYPEDQYF.

The chain joins TRBV7-2 to TRBJ2-1; 8 bases are a match to TRBD1. The CDR3 spans 14 residues. After removal of 4 bases from V and 9 bases from J, the junction contained 8 bases not matched to a gene. Germline loops: CDR1 SGHTA, CDR2 FQGNSA. In DNA form, the CDR3 reads TGTGCCAGCAGCTCACAGGGGGTCACTTCTGAGCAGTTCTTC. Translation gives CASSSQGVTSEQFF. The variable domain in full, with the rest retrieved from reference TRBV7-2 and TRBJ2-1, is GAGVSQSPSNKVTEKGKDVELRCDPISGHTALYWYRQSLGQGLEFLIYFQGNSAPDKSGLPSDRFSAERTGGSVSTLTIQRTQQEDSAVYLCASSSQGVTSEQFFGPGTRLTVL.